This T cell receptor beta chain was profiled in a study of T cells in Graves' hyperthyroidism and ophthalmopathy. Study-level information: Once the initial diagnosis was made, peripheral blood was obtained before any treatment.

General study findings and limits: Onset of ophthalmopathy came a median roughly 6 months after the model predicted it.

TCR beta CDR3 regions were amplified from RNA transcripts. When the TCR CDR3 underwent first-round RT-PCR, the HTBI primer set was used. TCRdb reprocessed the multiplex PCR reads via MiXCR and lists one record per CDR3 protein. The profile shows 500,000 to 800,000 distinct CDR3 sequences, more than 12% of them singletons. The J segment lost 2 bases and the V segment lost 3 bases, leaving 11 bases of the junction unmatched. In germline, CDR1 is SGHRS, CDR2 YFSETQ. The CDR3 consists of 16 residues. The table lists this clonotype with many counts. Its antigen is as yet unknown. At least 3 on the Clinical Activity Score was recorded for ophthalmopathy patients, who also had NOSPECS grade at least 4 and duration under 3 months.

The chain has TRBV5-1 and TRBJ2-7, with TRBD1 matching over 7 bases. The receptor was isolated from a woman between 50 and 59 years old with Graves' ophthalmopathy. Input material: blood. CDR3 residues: CASSSRPGQNTYEQYF. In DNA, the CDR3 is TGCGCCAGCAGCTCGAGACCGGGACAGAACACCTACGAGCAGTACTTC.